This T cell receptor beta chain was profiled in a study of T cells in Graves' hyperthyroidism and ophthalmopathy. The study, taken as a whole, reports: Ophthalmopathy was separated from stable hyperthyroidism by a 13 V-J model.

Thyroid ultrasound and orbital computed tomography, with clinical symptoms and serum thyroxine and TRAb, informed diagnoses. As for this clonotype: Its antigen is currently unknown. Sequence at one end of the junction differs from germline and may be a read error.

It was RNA transcripts that yielded the amplified TCR beta CDR3 regions. First-round RT-PCR with HTBI primers amplified the TCR CDR3 region. In TCRdb, the multiplex PCR reads were re-called with MiXCR into one record per CDR3 protein. The table has roughly 700,000 distinct CDR3 sequences, approximately 40% seen once. Sequencing input: blood. The receptor comes from a woman aged 40 to 50 with Graves' hyperthyroidism.

CDR3 amino acids: CASAHPPQEAQYF. The CDR3 DNA sequence: TGTGCCAGCGCCCACCCCCCCCAAGAGGCCCAGTACTTC. The genes are TRBV11-3 and TRBJ2-5; D is unresolved. The CDR3 sequence is 13 residues long. Germline V CDR1 and CDR2: SGHNT, YENEEA.